The 8 T cell receptor beta chains given below trace back to one sample, sequenced in a study of T cell responses to AZD1222 COVID-19 vaccine (dated by TCRdb to about 2021). In light of the paper, this sample's time point label describes: baseline before first vaccination. Library creation used the immunoSEQ multiplex PCR assay. The table was pulled from immuneACCESS by TCRdb, which kept in-frame rearrangements only. Such tables lose some clones; where checked, under half of the loss comes from unresolved V genes, and the rest has no known cause. A total of 90,000 to 110,000 clones appear in this sample, roughly 90% of them only once. Jointly, the top ten make up about 2.7% of the sample. Material: peripheral blood, obtained on day 0 of AZD1222 vaccination. The receptor set was obtained from an adult in good health.

CDR3 sequence reads: CASSPEVGQGLGYTF. The CDR3 DNA reads as TGTGCCAGCTCACCTGAGGTGGGACAGGGGCTTGGCTACACCTTC. The chain combines TRBV18 with TRBJ1-2; 10 positions match TRBD1. Germline values: CDR1 KGHSH, CDR2 LQKENI. Trimming took 3 bases from V and 7 from J; bases not matched to a gene: 8. The CDR3 extends over 15 amino acids.

This clone appeared a single time. The V gene is TRBV2, the J gene TRBJ2-1; no clear D gene. Germline V CDR1 and CDR2: SNHLY, FYNNEI. The CDR3 has 11 residues. V lost 3 bases to trimming and J lost 5 bases, with 2 bases between them. CDR3 nucleotides: TGTGCCAGCAGTGATAACAATGAGCAGTTCTTC. Protein sequence: CASSDNNEQFF.

The genes are TRBV7-2 and TRBJ1-3; D unclear. CDR3 size: 16 residues. Between the trimmed V and J ends, which lost 1 base and 4 bases, there was a span of 14 bases. Germline V CDR1 and CDR2: SGHTA, FQGNSA. This CDR3 is CASSLGIGGIGNTIYF. Written as DNA, the CDR3 is TGTGCCAGCAGCTTAGGAATAGGAGGTATAGGAAACACCATATATTTT.

This clone appeared once. The chain joins TRBV5-1 to TRBJ2-5; D is unclear. CDR3 length: 14 residues. Germline values: CDR1 SGHRS, CDR2 YFSETQ. The V and J ends lost 1 base and 5 bases respectively, with 12 bases between them. CDR3 nucleotides: TGCGCCAGCAGCTTGCCAGGTGCCCGGGAGACCCAGTACTTC. Protein: CASSLPGARETQYF.

In DNA, the CDR3 is TGCGCCAGCAGCTTGGACAGGGGTAACTATGGCTACACCTTC. Amino acid sequence: CASSLDRGNYGYTF. The chain couples TRBV5-1 to TRBJ1-2, with 7 bases identical to TRBD1. The germline V gene has CDR1 SGHRS and CDR2 YFSETQ. V lost 0 bases to trimming and J lost 1 base; unmatched junction nucleotides: 0. The CDR3 contains 14 residues.

V is TRBV3-1 (or the pseudogene TRBV3-2) and J is TRBJ1-6; possibly TRBD1 for D (5 bases). The length of the CDR3 is 16 residues. The germline V gene has CDR1 LGHDT and CDR2 YNNKEL (reference sequence). V was shortened by 1 base and J by 7 bases, with 14 bases between the two germline ends. The CDR3 bases are TGTGCCAGCAGCCAAGGAGGGGCCAGGGCAAATTCACCCCTCCACTTT. Translated: CASSQGGARANSPLHF.

This chain links TRBV7-9 with TRBJ1-1; D unclear. This CDR3 contains 11 residues. Germline V gene sequence: CDR1 SEHNR, CDR2 FQNEAQ (reference sequence). V was cut by 1 base and J by 8 bases, with 5 bases left in between. The CDR3 coding sequence is TGTGCCAGCAGCTTAGTGAGGGAAGCTTTCTTT. As protein: CASSLVREAFF.

The chain employs TRBV4-1 and TRBJ1-1; no definite D call. With 4 bases removed from V and 4 bases from J, the gap between germline ends came to 10 bases. The germline V gene encodes CDR1 MGHRA and CDR2 YSYEKL. The CDR3 covers 13 residues. Here the CDR3 reads CASSPISGTEAFF. CDR3 DNA: TGCGCCAGCAGCCCGATCAGTGGCACTGAAGCTTTCTTT.